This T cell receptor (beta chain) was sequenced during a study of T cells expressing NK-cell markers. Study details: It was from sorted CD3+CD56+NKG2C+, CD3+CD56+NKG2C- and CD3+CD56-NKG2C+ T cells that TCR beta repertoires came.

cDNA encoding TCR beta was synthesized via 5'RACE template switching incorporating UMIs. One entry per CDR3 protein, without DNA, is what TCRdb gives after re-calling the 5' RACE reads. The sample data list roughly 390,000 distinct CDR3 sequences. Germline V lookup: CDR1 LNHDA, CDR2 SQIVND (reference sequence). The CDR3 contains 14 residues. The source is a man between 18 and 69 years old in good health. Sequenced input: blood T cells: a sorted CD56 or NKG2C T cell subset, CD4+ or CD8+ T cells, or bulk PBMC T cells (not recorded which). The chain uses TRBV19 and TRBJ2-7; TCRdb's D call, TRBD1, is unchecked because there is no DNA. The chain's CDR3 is CASSSTGYTYEQYF.